This TCR beta chain was sequenced in a study of spatial heterogeneity in lung cancer. The CDR3 has 15 amino acids. V was cut by 0 bases and J by 2 bases, with 12 bases left in between. Germline CDR1 SGHKS, CDR2 YYEKEE (reference sequence). General study findings and limits: How many expanded intratumoral alpha and beta TCRs were present tracked the tumor mutation count, which was a count of nonsynonymous mutations.

Time point of the sample: sample taken at primary tumor resection. Unsorted samples of tumor, nontumor lung or frozen PBMC had their whole RNA sequenced. Many counts were recorded for this clonotype. Its matching antigen is unknown. TCRdb reprocessed the 5' RACE reads via MiXCR and lists one record per CDR3 protein. The sample has 7,500 to 8,500 distinct CDR3 sequences, roughly 9.6% seen once; the top ten hold more than 10%. The clonotype originates from a male donor with early-stage non-small cell lung cancer. Source: lung tumor tissue, taken at surgery. The rearrangement joins TRBV5-5 to TRBJ2-7; either TRBD1 or TRBD2 may supply D (5 bases each). CDR3 nucleotides: TGTGCCAGCAGCTTGGCATCTGGGGGAGCCTACGAGCAGTACTTC. Translated, it gives CASSLASGGAYEQYF. Together with reference TRBV5-5 and TRBJ2-7, the CDR3 gives the full variable domain: DAGVTQSPTHLIKTRGQQVTLRCSPISGHKSVSWYQQVLGQGPQFIFQYYEKEERGRGNFPDRFSARQFPNYSSELNVNALLLGDSALYLCASSLASGGAYEQYFGPGTRLTVT.